This T cell receptor (beta chain) was sequenced during a study of lymphopenia after photon versus proton radiotherapy. Regarding the study as a whole: Post-nadir TCR diversity decline inversely tracked overall survival among those who died.

Remarks on this clone: Its matching antigen is unknown.

V lost 2 bases, J lost 1 base, and 9 bases lay in between. CDR3 size: 15 residues. Per germline, CDR1 MNHEY and CDR2 SMNVEV (reference sequence). Clones were sequenced by immunoSEQ multiplex PCR, and TCRdb holds only the in-frame ones, with some missing. This table holds 150,000 to 200,000 clones, about 85% found once. The clonotype originates from a man aged 50 or older with gastric cancer. The V call is TRBV27, the J call TRBJ1-5; D is undetermined. Sample: peripheral blood, taken from a patient treated with photon-based radiotherapy. DNA of the CDR3: TGTGCCAGCAGTTTAGAAGGTGAGAGCAATCAGCCCCAGCATTTT. It yields the protein CASSLEGESNQPQHF.